These 5 T cell receptor beta chains originate from one sample sequenced in a study of T cell repertoires in cytomegalovirus infection. MiXCR, run by TCRdb on the reads, gives a single entry per CDR3 protein. The data hold over 250,000 distinct CDR3 sequences, with roughly 25% observed a single time. The sample comprised PBMCs. All receptors come from a human donor in good health (CMV status not recorded). Some clones in this sample may be carry-over from other donors' samples.

V gene TRBV28 combines with J gene TRBJ2-7; D call uncertain. This CDR3 has 11 residues. The germline gives CDR1 MDHEN, CDR2 SYDVKM. Trimming left V 1 base short and J 10 bases short, with 8 bases between. The CDR3 nucleotides read TGTGCCAGCAGTTTATTAAGGGATCAGTACTTC. Its protein product is CASSLLRDQYF.

The chain links TRBV7-2 to TRBJ2-5; 14 nucleotides agree with TRBD2. The CDR3 spans 17 residues. CDR1 SGHTA and CDR2 FQGNSA come from the germline V gene. Trimming removed 1 base from V and 5 bases from J; junction bases left unmatched: 6. The CDR3 DNA is TGTGCCAGCAGCTTAGGAGGGACTAGCGGGGGTGGGGAGACCCAGTACTTC. It yields the protein CASSLGGTSGGGETQYF.

The chain joins TRBV5-6 to TRBJ2-3, with D possibly called TRBD1 or TRBD2 (5 bases each). Germline CDR1 reads SGHDT; CDR2 reads YYEEEE. CDR3 length: 13 residues. Between the trimmed V and J ends, which lost 2 bases and 5 bases, there was a span of 9 bases. The CDR3 nucleotides are TGTGCCAGCAGCTTTTTGGGGGAAGATACGCAGTATTTT. It yields the protein CASSFLGEDTQYF. Filled out from reference TRBV5-6 and TRBJ2-3, the complete variable domain reads DAGVTQSPTHLIKTRGQQVTLRCSPKSGHDTVSWYQQALGQGPQFIFQYYEEEERQRGNFPDRFSGHQFPNYSSELNVNALLLGDSALYLCASSFLGEDTQYFGPGTRLTVL.

In the case of this clonotype: Possible read error: a much larger clone is one base away. Likely a read error: the CDR3 ends without its conserved phenylalanine or tryptophan. The V call is TRBV28, the J call TRBJ1-5; the D gene is possibly TRBD1 (5 bases). Trimming cost V 7 bases and J 6 bases, with 13 bases left between them. Germline CDR1 and CDR2: MDHEN and SYDVKM. The CDR3 consists of 13 residues. For the CDR3, the DNA is TGTGCCAGCAACAGGTTTACGGGTCAGCCCCAGCATGTT. Its translation: CASNRFTGQPQHV.

The J gene is TRBJ2-1, the V gene TRBV15; TRBD2 matches 8 bases. CDR3 length: 16 residues. Germline trimming cut 1 base from V and 9 bases from J; bases unmatched to any gene: 11. Germline CDR1 and CDR2: LNHNV and YYDKDF (reference sequence). The CDR3 DNA reads as TGTGCCACCAGCAGAGGCGGGTCAGCGGGGGTCCGTGAGCAGTTCTTC. It encodes CATSRGGSAGVREQFF.